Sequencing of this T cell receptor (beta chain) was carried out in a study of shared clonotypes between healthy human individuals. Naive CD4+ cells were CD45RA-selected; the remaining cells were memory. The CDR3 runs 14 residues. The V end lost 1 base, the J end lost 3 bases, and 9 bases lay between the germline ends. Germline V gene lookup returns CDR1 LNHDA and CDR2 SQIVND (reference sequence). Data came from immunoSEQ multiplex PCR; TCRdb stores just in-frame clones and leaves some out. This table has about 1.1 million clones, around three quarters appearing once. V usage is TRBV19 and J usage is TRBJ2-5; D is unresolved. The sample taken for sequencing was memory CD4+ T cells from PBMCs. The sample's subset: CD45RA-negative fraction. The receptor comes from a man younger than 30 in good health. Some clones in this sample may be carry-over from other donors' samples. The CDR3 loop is CASSIVDGEETQYF. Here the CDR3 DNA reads TGTGCCAGTAGTATAGTTGACGGAGAAGAGACCCAGTACTTC.